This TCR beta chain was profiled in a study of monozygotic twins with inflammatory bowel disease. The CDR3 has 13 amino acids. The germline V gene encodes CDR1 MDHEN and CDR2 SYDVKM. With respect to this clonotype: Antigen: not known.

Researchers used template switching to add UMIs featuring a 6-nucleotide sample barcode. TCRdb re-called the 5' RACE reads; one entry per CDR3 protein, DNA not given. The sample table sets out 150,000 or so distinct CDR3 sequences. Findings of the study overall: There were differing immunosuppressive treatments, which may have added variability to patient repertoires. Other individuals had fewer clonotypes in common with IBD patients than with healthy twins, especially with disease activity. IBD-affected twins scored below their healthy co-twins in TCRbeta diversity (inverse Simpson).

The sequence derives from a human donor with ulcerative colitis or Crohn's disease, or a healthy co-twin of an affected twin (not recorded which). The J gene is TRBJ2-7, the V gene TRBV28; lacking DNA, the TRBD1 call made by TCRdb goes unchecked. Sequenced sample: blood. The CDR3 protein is CASSSTPYYEQYF.